These T cell receptor beta chains were read from a single sample in a study of cytomegalovirus exposure and HLA in healthy donors. Sequencing was performed with immunoSEQ multiplex PCR; in TCRdb, only in-frame clones are kept and a portion is missing. The sample table sets out roughly 110,000 clones. The sample taken for sequencing was PBMCs. These receptors were taken from a young man in good health and CMV-seronegative. Both conserved end residues are trimmed from each CDR3. Fields, in order: V gene, CDR3 protein.

TRBV27	ASSSTGTGARDEQF
TRBV5-1	ASSHQDRGTDTQY
TRBV4-2	ASTSSSPVITTDTQY
TRBV5-4	ASSPRDAAGELF
TRBV18	ASSLNGQGGNGYT
TRBV14	ASSQWTGGGREQY
TRBV9	ASSASGGYNEQF
TRBV19	ASSMKLNTEAF
TRBV5-6	ASSYVTTSGEQY
TRBV15	ATSLARDRLNEQF
TRBV28	ASSLAGGTYQETQY
TRBV19	ASSHRPGSLDTQY
TRBV2	ASRTDRDNQPQH
TRBV10-3	AISARGGAPGSGANVLT
TRBV5-5	ASSLEGQRNSGANVLT